Listed here are 27 T cell receptor beta chains from one sample, sequenced in a study of T cells after yellow fever vaccination. TCRdb used MiXCR to reprocess the 5' RACE reads, holding one entry per CDR3 protein. The sample yields approximately 350,000 distinct CDR3 sequences, more than 9% seen once. Specimen: PBMCs, collected on the day of the first yellow fever vaccination. Source of these receptors: a man between 18 and 29 years old who received the YFV17D yellow fever vaccine.

Remarks on this clonotype: At one of its ends the junction is not consistent with the germline gene, which may arise from a read error. The V and J genes are TRBV6-5 and TRBJ1-3; a weak D match, TRBD1 (6 bases). The CDR3 consists of 15 residues. CDR1 and CDR2 from the germline V gene are MNHEY and SVGAGI. This CDR3 reads CASSHSRGPGNTIYF. CDR3 nucleotides: TGTGCCAGCAGTCACTCCAGGGGCCCTGGAAACACCATATATTTT.

The rearrangement uses TRBV6-1 and TRBJ1-1; D remains ambiguous. The CDR3 is 13 residues long. Germline CDR1 and CDR2: MNHNS and SASEGT. V was trimmed by 7 bases and J by 1 base, leaving 10 bases between them. CDR3 nucleotides: TGTGCCAGCACTCCCCTTACGAACACTGAAGCTTTCTTT. Translated, it gives CASTPLTNTEAFF.

The rearrangement links TRBV18 to TRBJ1-1; no definite D call. Trimming took 6 bases from V and 1 from J, leaving 12 bases between them. This CDR3 comprises 14 residues. The V gene's germline CDR1 is KGHSH and CDR2 LQKENI. For the CDR3, the DNA is TGTGCCAGCTCTACAGAAGACGGGAACACTGAAGCTTTCTTT. Protein: CASSTEDGNTEAFF.

The table lists this clonotype with a few counts. The gene calls are TRBV11-2 and TRBJ2-3; D call uncertain. The ends were cut back, 1 base at V and 2 bases at J, with 13 bases in the middle. The germline V gene has CDR1 SGHAT and CDR2 FQNNGV. The CDR3 is made up of 16 amino acids. The CDR3 nucleotides are TGTGCCAGCAGCTTAGGCACCCCTTTCAACACAGATACGCAGTATTTT. Amino acids: CASSLGTPFNTDTQYF.

The V call is TRBV7-2, the J call TRBJ2-1; 7 positions agree with TRBD1. This CDR3 has 15 residues. Germline lookup yields CDR1 SGHTA and CDR2 FQGNSA. Germline trimming cut 0 bases from V and 8 bases from J; bases unmatched to any gene: 7. The CDR3 sequence is CASSLARGTMDEQFF. In nucleotides, the CDR3 is TGTGCCAGCAGCTTAGCCAGGGGGACGATGGATGAGCAGTTCTTC.

The rearrangement joins TRBV25-1 to TRBJ2-7; the D is unclear. The CDR3 consists of 11 residues. V was shortened by 10 bases and J by 3 bases, with 10 bases between the two germline ends. The germline V gene has CDR1 MGHDK and CDR2 SYGVNS. CDR3 DNA: TGTGCCACACTGGGCTTCTACGAGCAGTACTTC. Translation: CATLGFYEQYF.

This chain uses TRBV5-5 with TRBJ2-7; the match to TRBD1 covers 7 bases. V shed 3 bases and J 0 bases; nucleotides not matched to a gene: 6. CDR1 SGHKS and CDR2 YYEKEE come from the germline V gene (reference sequence). The CDR3 is 15 residues long. CDR3 coding DNA: TGTGCCAGCAGCTGGACGGGACAGACCTCCTACGAGCAGTACTTC. It codes for CASSWTGQTSYEQYF.

This clonotype was detected only a few times. V gene TRBV20-1 combines with J gene TRBJ1-1, with D possibly being TRBD1 (5 bases). The CDR3 has 15 residues. Germline V gives CDR1 DFQATT, CDR2 SNEGSKA (reference sequence). Trimming stripped 5 bases from V and 1 base from J, with 17 bases between. CDR3 DNA sequence: TGCAGTGCTCCGCGAACCGTCGACAGGAACACTGAAGCTTTCTTT. Its protein is CSAPRTVDRNTEAFF.

This clonotype occurred a few times. The chain couples TRBV19 to TRBJ1-3; D unresolved. Per the germline V gene, CDR1 is LNHDA and CDR2 is SQIVND (reference sequence). V lost 2 bases and J lost 2, with 10 bases in between. The CDR3 extends over 15 amino acids. Written as DNA, the CDR3 is TGTGCCAGTAGTATAAACCTGAGGGCTGGAAACACCATATATTTT. It encodes CASSINLRAGNTIYF.

This clonotype was picked up one time. The chain combines TRBV20-1 with TRBJ2-3; D may be TRBD1 (6 bases). Germline V gene sequence: CDR1 DFQATT, CDR2 SNEGSKA (reference sequence). The CDR3 runs to 16 residues. DNA of the CDR3: TGCAGCTCTTGGAGCCCGACTGGGGGCGATGGTTTTCCGCAGTATTTT. It is translated as CSSWSPTGGDGFPQYF.

This chain connects TRBV6-5 to TRBJ1-1, with a weak D call TRBD1 (6 bases). Trimming took off 2 bases at V and 6 bases at J, with 19 bases between the two ends. Germline V gene data show CDR1 as MNHEY and CDR2 as SVGAGI. This CDR3 is built from 16 residues. CDR3 nucleotide sequence: TGTGCCAGCAGTTACACACAACAGGGATTAGACCCTGAAGCTTTCTTT. Its translation: CASSYTQQGLDPEAFF.

This chain connects TRBV7-9 to TRBJ2-1; 11 bases match TRBD2. The length of the CDR3 is 17 residues. V was clipped by 5 bases and J by 4 bases; unmatched bases: 10. The germline V gene encodes CDR1 SEHNR and CDR2 FQNEAQ (reference sequence). CDR3 amino acids: CASSGSIAGGPYNEQFF. The CDR3 coding sequence is TGTGCCAGCAGCGGAAGCATAGCGGGGGGGCCTTACAATGAGCAGTTCTTC.

This chain links TRBV9 with TRBJ2-1, with 9 bases aligning to TRBD2. The germline V gene encodes CDR1 SGDLS and CDR2 YYNGEE. V shed 0 bases, J shed 7 bases, and the junction held 5 bases outside the gene matches. The CDR3 is 15 amino acids. This CDR3 is CASSVERGVGNEQFF. The CDR3 nucleotides read TGTGCCAGCAGCGTAGAGCGGGGGGTAGGAAATGAGCAGTTCTTC.

The genes are TRBV4-1 and TRBJ2-1; 7 nucleotides agree with TRBD2. The CDR3 contains 19 residues. Trimming took 1 base from V and 0 from J; bases not matched to a gene: 12. Per the germline V gene, CDR1 is MGHRA and CDR2 is YSYEKL. The chain's CDR3 is CASSQVPPEGGASYNEQFF. Written as DNA, the CDR3 is TGCGCCAGCAGCCAAGTTCCACCTGAGGGAGGGGCCTCCTACAATGAGCAGTTCTTC.

The chain couples TRBV19 to TRBJ2-3; tentatively, D is TRBD1 or TRBD2 (6 bases each). Germline CDR1 LNHDA, CDR2 SQIVND (reference sequence). Trimming shortened V by 9 bases and J by 5 bases, and 18 bases separated the two germline ends. CDR3 length: 14 amino acids. The CDR3 is CASSRSGAGDTQYF. CDR3 DNA sequence: TGTGCCAGCTCCCGATCGGGGGCGGGAGATACGCAGTATTTT.

The CDR3 sequence: CSARGTGGGLMNTEAFF. CDR3 DNA: TGCAGTGCTAGAGGGACAGGGGGTGGACTAATGAACACTGAAGCTTTCTTT. This chain links TRBV20-1 with TRBJ1-1; 10 nucleotides align to TRBD1. The CDR3 length is 17 residues. With V trimmed by 1 base and J by 0 bases, 8 bases remained unmatched. Germline values: CDR1 DFQATT, CDR2 SNEGSKA (reference sequence).

The chain links TRBV7-9 to TRBJ2-2, with D perhaps matching TRBD2 (6 bases). V lost 3 bases and J 2 bases, leaving 10 bases between the germline ends. The CDR3 length is 15 residues. Germline CDR1 and CDR2: SEHNR and FQNEAQ (reference sequence). Here the CDR3 DNA reads TGTGCCAGCAGCTTCCGGGACTTTAACACCGGGGAGCTGTTTTTT. Amino acid sequence: CASSFRDFNTGELFF.

The rearrangement joins TRBV12-3 or TRBV12-4 to TRBJ1-1; D gene ambiguous. The V end lost 3 bases, the J end lost 6 bases, and 14 bases lay between the germline ends. The CDR3 has 14 amino acids. CDR3 DNA: TGTGCCAGCAGTTTTGGTTGGAAGGCGGCTGAAGCTTTCTTT. This gives the protein CASSFGWKAAEAFF.

This clonotype has at least ten counts. The V call is TRBV9, the J call TRBJ2-3; 10 bases line up with TRBD2. The CDR3 length is 17 residues. Germline lookup yields CDR1 SGDLS and CDR2 YYNGEE. V shed 0 bases, J shed 0 bases, and the junction held 4 bases outside the gene matches. The CDR3 here is CASSVGLAGGSTDTQYF. Written as DNA, the CDR3 is TGTGCCAGCAGCGTAGGACTAGCGGGTGGGAGCACAGATACGCAGTATTTT.

This clonotype occurred a few times. The chain couples TRBV7-3 to TRBJ2-1; TRBD2 matches at 8 bases. Trimming removed 5 bases from V and 2 bases from J; junction bases left unmatched: 17. CDR1 and CDR2 (germline): SGHTA, FQGTGA. CDR3 length: 19 residues. The chain's CDR3 is CASSPIGTLRGGTYNEQFF. The CDR3 nucleotides are TGTGCCAGCAGCCCCATAGGGACCCTTCGGGGGGGCACCTACAATGAGCAGTTCTTC. Based on the CDR3 plus reference TRBV7-3 and TRBJ2-1, the full variable domain is GAGVSQTPSNKVTEKGKYVELRCDPISGHTALYWYRQSLGQGPEFLIYFQGTGAADDSGLPNDRFFAVRPEGSVSTLKIQRTERGDSAVYLCASSPIGTLRGGTYNEQFFGPGTRLTVL.

This clonotype has a count of ten or more. This sequence joins TRBV5-1 and TRBJ2-1; unclear D gene. Trimming left V 0 bases short and J 2 bases short, with 12 bases between. The CDR3 is 16 residues long. CDR1 and CDR2 (germline): SGHRS, YFSETQ. The CDR3 reads CASSLEVGIPYNEQFF. The CDR3 nucleotides are TGCGCCAGCAGCTTGGAGGTGGGCATCCCCTACAATGAGCAGTTCTTC.

The J gene is TRBJ2-7, the V gene TRBV4-2; D perhaps matches TRBD1 (5 bases). The CDR3 runs 14 residues. V gave up 0 bases and J gave up 6 bases, with 12 bases separating them. CDR1 is LGHNA, CDR2 YNFKEQ, per germline. As DNA, the CDR3 is TGTGCCAGCAGCCAAGATGGCAGGGCCCTCGAGCAGTACGTC. Its protein product is CASSQDGRALEQYV.

This clonotype came up a few times. This chain connects TRBV27 to TRBJ2-7; D may match TRBD1 or TRBD2 (7 bases each). Trimming cost V 3 bases and J 4 bases, with 13 bases left between them. CDR1 and CDR2 from the germline V gene are MNHEY and SMNVEV (reference sequence). There are 14 residues in the CDR3. CDR3: CASSFAGGGYEQYV. The CDR3 bases are TGTGCCAGCAGTTTTGCAGGGGGAGGGTACGAGCAGTACGTC.

This chain joins TRBV20-1 and TRBJ2-1; D remains ambiguous. CDR1 and CDR2 (germline): DFQATT, SNEGSKA (reference sequence). There are 10 residues in the CDR3. With 3 bases removed from V and 11 bases from J, the gap between germline ends came to 8 bases. CDR3 coding DNA: TGCAGTGCTAGTGGCGGAAAGCAGTTCTTC. Its translation is CSASGGKQFF.

This clonotype turned up a few times. The V and J genes are TRBV9 and TRBJ2-2; D might be TRBD2 (7 bases). The germline gives CDR1 SGDLS, CDR2 YYNGEE. The CDR3 spans 16 residues. V lost 3 bases to trimming and J lost 4 bases, with 16 bases between them. The CDR3 DNA sequence: TGTGCCAGCAGCGCCCCTCGGAGGGGGGGCACCGGGGAGCTGTTTTTT. This gives the protein CASSAPRRGGTGELFF.

This clonotype was found a few times. The chain uses TRBV20-1 and TRBJ2-7, with D unresolved. Germline assignment: CDR1 DFQATT and CDR2 SNEGSKA (reference sequence). The CDR3 has 13 residues. V was cut by 5 bases and J by 9 bases, with 20 bases left in between. Here the CDR3 reads CSASDEIPTRQYV. The CDR3 DNA sequence: TGCAGTGCTTCGGACGAAATACCTACGAGGCAGTACGTC.

This rearrangement joins TRBV19 to TRBJ2-7, with D possibly called TRBD1 or TRBD2 (5 bases each). V lost 6 bases and J lost 2, with 20 bases in between. The V gene's germline CDR1 is LNHDA and CDR2 SQIVND (reference sequence). There are 16 residues in the CDR3. For the CDR3, the DNA is TGTGCCAGTAGCAAATCGGCGGCAGGGAGCGCCTACGAGCAGTACGTC. Translation gives CASSKSAAGSAYEQYV.